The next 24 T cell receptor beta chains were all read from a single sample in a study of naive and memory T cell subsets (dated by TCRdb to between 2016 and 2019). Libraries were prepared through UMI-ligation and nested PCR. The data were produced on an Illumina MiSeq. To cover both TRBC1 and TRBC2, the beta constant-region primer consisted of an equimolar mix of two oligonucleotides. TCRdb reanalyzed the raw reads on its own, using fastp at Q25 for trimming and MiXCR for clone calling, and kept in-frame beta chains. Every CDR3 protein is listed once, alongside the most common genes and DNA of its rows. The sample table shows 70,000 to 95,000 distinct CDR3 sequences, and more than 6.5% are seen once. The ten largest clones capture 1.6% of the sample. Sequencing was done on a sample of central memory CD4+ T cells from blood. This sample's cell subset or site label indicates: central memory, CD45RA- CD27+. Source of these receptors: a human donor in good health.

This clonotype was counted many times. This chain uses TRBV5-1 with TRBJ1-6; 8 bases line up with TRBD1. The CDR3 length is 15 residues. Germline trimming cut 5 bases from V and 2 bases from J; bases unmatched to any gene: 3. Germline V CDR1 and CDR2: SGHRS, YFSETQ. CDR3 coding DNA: TGCGCCAGCAGGGACAGGGAAACCTATAATTCACCCCTCCACTTT. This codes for CASRDRETYNSPLHF.

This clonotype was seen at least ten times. This chain's CDR3 is CSADPTPGDYEQYF. Written as DNA, the CDR3 is TGCAGTGCAGACCCGACTCCCGGGGACTACGAGCAGTACTTC. The rearrangement uses TRBV20-1 and TRBJ2-7; D is perhaps TRBD2 (5 bases). The V gene lost 6 bases and the J gene lost 3 bases, with 18 bases spanning the gap. The CDR3 runs 14 residues. CDR1 is DFQATT, CDR2 SNEGSKA, per germline (reference sequence).

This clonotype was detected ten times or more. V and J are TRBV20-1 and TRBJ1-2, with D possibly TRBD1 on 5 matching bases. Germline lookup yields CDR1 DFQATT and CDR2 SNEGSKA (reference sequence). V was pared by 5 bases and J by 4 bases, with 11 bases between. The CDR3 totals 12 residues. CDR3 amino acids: CSASTGGYGYTF. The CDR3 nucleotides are TGCAGTGCTTCCACAGGAGGCTATGGCTACACCTTC.

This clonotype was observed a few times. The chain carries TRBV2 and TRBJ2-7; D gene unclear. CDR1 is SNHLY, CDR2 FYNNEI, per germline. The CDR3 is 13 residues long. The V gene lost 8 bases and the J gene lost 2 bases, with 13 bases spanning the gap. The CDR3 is CASRPTSTYEQYF. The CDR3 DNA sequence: TGTGCCAGCCGGCCGACCTCTACCTACGAGCAGTACTTC.

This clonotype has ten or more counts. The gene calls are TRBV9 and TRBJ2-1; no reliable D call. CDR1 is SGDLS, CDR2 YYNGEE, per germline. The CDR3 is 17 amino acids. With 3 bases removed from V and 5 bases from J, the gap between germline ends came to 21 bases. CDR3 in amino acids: CASSGNMKRVGNNEQFF. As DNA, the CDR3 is TGTGCCAGCAGCGGGAACATGAAACGCGTCGGAAACAATGAGCAGTTCTTC.

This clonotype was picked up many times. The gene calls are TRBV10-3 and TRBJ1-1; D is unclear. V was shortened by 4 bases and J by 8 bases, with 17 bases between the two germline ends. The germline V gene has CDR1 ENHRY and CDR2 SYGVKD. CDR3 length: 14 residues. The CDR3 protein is CAISGRGQTLEAFF. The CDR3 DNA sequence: TGTGCCATCAGTGGGCGGGGTCAGACCTTGGAAGCTTTCTTT.

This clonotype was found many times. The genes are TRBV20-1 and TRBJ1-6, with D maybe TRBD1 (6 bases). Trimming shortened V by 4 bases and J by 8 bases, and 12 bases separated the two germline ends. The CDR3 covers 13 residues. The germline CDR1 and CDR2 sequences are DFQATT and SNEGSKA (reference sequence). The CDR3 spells CSAITGNDSPLHF. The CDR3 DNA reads TGCAGTGCTATAACAGGGAACGATTCACCCCTCCACTTT.

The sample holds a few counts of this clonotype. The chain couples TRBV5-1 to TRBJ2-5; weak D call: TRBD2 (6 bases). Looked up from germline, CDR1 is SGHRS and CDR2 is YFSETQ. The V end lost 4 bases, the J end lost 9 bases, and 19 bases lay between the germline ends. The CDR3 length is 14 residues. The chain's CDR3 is CASSGGDLKGAQYF. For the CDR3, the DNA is TGCGCCAGCAGCGGCGGGGACTTGAAAGGGGCCCAGTACTTC.

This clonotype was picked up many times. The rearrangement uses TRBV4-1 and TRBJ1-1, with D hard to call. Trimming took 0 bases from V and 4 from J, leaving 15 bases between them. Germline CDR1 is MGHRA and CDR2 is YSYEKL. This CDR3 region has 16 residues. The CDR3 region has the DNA TGCGCCAGCAGCCAAGATCGATGGGAGGGAGGCACTGAAGCTTTCTTT. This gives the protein CASSQDRWEGGTEAFF.

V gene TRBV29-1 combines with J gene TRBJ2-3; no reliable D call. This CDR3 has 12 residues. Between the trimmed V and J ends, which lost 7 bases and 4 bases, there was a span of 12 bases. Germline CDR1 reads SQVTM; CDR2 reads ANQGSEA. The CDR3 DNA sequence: TGCAGCGCTTCGCCCAGCCCAGATACGCAGTATTTT. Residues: CSASPSPDTQYF.

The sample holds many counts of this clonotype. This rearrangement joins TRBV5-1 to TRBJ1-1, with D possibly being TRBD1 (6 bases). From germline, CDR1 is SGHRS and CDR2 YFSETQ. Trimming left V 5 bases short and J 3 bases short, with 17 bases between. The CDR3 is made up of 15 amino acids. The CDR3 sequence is CASRKWTVTDTEAFF. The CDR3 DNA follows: TGCGCCAGCAGAAAGTGGACAGTTACCGACACTGAAGCTTTCTTT.

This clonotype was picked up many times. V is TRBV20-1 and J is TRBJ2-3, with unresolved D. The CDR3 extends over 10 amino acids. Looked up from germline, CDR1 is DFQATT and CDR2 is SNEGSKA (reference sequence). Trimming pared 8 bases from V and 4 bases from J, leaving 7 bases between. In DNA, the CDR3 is TGCAGTCCCACTTCAGATACGCAGTATTTT. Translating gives CSPTSDTQYF.

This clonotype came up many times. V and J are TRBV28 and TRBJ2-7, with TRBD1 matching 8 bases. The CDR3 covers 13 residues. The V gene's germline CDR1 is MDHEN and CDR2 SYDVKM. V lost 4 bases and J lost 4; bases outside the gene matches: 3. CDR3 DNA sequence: TGTGCCAGCAGTTCACGACAGGGGTACGAGCAGTACTTC. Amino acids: CASSSRQGYEQYF.

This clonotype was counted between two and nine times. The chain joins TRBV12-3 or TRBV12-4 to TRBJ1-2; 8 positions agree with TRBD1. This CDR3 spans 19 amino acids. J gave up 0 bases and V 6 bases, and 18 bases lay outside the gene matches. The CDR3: CASSPGTGRLLTSNYGYTF. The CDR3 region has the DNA TGTGCCAGCAGCCCCGGGACAGGACGACTATTAACTTCTAACTATGGCTACACCTTC.

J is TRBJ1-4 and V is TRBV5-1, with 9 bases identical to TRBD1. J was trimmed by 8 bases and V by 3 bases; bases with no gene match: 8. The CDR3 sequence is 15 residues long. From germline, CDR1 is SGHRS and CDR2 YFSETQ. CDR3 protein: CASSSARTGAEKLFF. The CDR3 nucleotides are TGCGCCAGCAGCTCCGCCCGGACAGGGGCCGAAAAACTGTTTTTT. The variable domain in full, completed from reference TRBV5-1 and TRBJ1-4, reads KAGVTQTPRYLIKTRGQQVTLSCSPISGHRSVSWYQQTPGQGLQFLFEYFSETQRNKGNFPGRFSGRQFSNSRSEMNVSTLELGDSALYLCASSSARTGAEKLFFGSGTQLSVL.

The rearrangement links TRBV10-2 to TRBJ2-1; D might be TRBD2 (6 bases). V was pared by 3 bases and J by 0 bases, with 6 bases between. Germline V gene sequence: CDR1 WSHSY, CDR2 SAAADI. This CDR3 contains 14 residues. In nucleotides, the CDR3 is TGCGCCAGCAGTGACGGGAGCTCCTACAATGAGCAGTTCTTC. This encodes CASSDGSSYNEQFF.

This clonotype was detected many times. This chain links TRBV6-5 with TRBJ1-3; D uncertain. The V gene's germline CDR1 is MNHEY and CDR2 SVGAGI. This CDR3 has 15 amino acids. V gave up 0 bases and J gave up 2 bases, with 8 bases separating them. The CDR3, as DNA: TGTGCCAGCAGTTACTCGGTCTTGCCTGGAAACACCATATATTTT. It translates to CASSYSVLPGNTIYF.

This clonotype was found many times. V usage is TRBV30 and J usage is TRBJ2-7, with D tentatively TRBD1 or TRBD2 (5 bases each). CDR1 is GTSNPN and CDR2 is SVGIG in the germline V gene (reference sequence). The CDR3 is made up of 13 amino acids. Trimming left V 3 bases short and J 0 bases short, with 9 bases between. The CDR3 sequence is CAWRNGASYEQYF. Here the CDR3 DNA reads TGTGCCTGGAGAAACGGGGCCTCCTACGAGCAGTACTTC.

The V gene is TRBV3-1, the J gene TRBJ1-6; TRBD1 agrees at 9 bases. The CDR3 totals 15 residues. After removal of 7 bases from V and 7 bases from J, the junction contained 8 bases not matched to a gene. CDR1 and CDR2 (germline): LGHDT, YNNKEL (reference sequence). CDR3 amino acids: CASTSRDRANSPLHF. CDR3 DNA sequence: TGTGCCAGCACCTCCCGGGACAGGGCCAATTCACCCCTCCACTTT.

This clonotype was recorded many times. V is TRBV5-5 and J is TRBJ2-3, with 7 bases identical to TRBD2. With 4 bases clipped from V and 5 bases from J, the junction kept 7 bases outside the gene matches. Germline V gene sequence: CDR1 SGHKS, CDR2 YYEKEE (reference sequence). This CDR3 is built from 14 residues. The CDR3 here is CASSTGTTGDTQYF. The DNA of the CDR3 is TGTGCCAGCAGCACCGGGACTACCGGAGATACGCAGTATTTT.

CDR3 DNA sequence: TGTGCCAGTCGGGACAGGGGAGCGGAGAATGAAAAACTGTTTTTT. Protein sequence: CASRDRGAENEKLFF. The chain has TRBV18 and TRBJ1-4; 10 bases fit TRBD1. CDR3 size: 15 residues. Germline V gene lookup returns CDR1 KGHSH and CDR2 LQKENI. V lost 9 bases to trimming and J lost 5 bases; unmatched junction nucleotides: 9.

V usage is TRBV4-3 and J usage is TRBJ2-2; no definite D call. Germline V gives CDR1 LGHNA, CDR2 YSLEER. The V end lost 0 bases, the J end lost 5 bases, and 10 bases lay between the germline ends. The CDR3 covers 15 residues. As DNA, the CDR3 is TGCGCCAGCAGCCAAGATAGCCGAGAAACCGGGGAGCTGTTTTTT. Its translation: CASSQDSRETGELFF.

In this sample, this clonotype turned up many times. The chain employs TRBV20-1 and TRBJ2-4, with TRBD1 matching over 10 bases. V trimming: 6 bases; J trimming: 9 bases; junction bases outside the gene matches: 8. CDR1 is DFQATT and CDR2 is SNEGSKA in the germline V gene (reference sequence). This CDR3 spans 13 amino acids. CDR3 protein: CSAFVGTGAIQYF. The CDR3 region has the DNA TGCAGTGCCTTTGTTGGGACAGGGGCCATTCAGTACTTC.

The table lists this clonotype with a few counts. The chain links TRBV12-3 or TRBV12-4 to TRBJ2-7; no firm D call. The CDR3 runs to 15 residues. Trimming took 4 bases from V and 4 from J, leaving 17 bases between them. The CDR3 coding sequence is TGTGCCAGCAGTTCCCGGAACGTGAATATGTACGAGCAGTACTTC. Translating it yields CASSSRNVNMYEQYF.